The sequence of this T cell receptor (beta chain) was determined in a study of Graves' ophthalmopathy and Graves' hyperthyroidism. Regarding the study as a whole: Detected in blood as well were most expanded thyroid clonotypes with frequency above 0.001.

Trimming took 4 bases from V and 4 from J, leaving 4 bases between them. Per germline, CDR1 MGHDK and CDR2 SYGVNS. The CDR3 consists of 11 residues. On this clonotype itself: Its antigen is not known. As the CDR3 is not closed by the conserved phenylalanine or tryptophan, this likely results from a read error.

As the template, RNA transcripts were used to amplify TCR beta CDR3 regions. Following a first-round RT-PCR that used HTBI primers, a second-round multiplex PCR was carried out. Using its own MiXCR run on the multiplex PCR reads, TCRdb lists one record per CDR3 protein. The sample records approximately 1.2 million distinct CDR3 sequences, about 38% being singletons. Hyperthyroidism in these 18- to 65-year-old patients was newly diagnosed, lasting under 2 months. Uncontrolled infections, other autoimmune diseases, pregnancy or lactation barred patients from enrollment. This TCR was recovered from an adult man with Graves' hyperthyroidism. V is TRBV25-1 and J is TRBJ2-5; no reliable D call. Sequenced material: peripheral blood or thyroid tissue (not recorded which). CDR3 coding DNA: TGTGCCAGCAGTGTGGCAGAGACCCAGTACCTC. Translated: CASSVAETQYL.